A single sample gave rise to the 23 T cell receptor beta chains below, sequenced in a study of early T cells in non-severe SARS-CoV-2 infection. TCRdb re-called the 5' RACE reads with MiXCR, one entry per CDR3 protein. The table includes about 79,000 distinct CDR3 sequences, over 9% detected once. The specimen was whole blood. The origin of the receptors is an adult who was a healthcare worker with PCR-confirmed SARS-CoV-2 infection or an uninfected control (not recorded which).

The chain is built from TRBV3-1 and TRBJ2-3, with D perhaps matching TRBD1 (6 bases). This CDR3 is built from 17 residues. V lost 2 bases, J lost 10 bases, and 25 bases lay in between. In germline, CDR1 is LGHDT, CDR2 YNNKEL (reference sequence). The chain's CDR3 is CASSQSRYTQGPGAQYF. The CDR3 nucleotides are TGTGCCAGCAGCCAAAGCCGGTATACTCAGGGGCCTGGTGCGCAGTATTTT.

The chain uses TRBV27 and TRBJ2-7, with D unclear. Germline V gene lookup returns CDR1 MNHEY and CDR2 SMNVEV (reference sequence). This CDR3 is built from 13 residues. The V end was cut by 2 bases, the J end by 2 bases, with 7 bases between. The CDR3 DNA sequence: TGTGCCAGCAGTTTAAGGTGGGCCTACGAGCAGTACTTC. Its protein product is CASSLRWAYEQYF.

In this sample, this clonotype turned up many times. The rearrangement joins TRBV29-1 to TRBJ2-7; no definite D call. Per the germline V gene, CDR1 is SQVTM and CDR2 is ANQGSEA. CDR3 length: 11 amino acids. The ends were cut back, 1 base at V and 4 bases at J, with 5 bases in the middle. Here the CDR3 reads CSVEAEYEQYF. The DNA for the CDR3 is TGCAGCGTTGAAGCAGAGTACGAGCAGTACTTC.

J is TRBJ1-2 and V is TRBV20-1, with D perhaps matching TRBD1 (6 bases). Trimming removed 6 bases from V and 2 bases from J, with 7 bases in between. Germline loops: CDR1 DFQATT, CDR2 SNEGSKA (reference sequence). This CDR3 comprises 11 residues. The CDR3 nucleotides are TGCAGTGCAGGGGGGAACTATGGCTACACCTTC. Amino acid sequence: CSAGGNYGYTF.

The V gene is TRBV19, the J gene TRBJ1-2; 7 bases fit TRBD1. The CDR3 runs to 13 residues. Looked up from germline, CDR1 is LNHDA and CDR2 is SQIVND (reference sequence). The V and J ends lost 9 bases and 6 bases, in that order; junction bases with no gene match: 10. The CDR3 sequence: CASTRGGGDGYTF. In DNA form, the CDR3 reads TGTGCCAGCACCCGGGGAGGGGGCGATGGCTACACCTTC.

The rearrangement uses TRBV2 and TRBJ2-3; 8 positions agree with TRBD2. Germline V gene data show CDR1 as SNHLY and CDR2 as FYNNEI. The CDR3 loop spans 14 amino acids. The V segment lost 6 bases and the J segment 2 bases; nucleotides outside the gene matches: 4. The CDR3 loop reads CASRPGLATDTQYF. CDR3 coding DNA: TGTGCCAGCAGGCCCGGACTAGCCACAGATACGCAGTATTTT.

The V gene is TRBV7-8, the J gene TRBJ2-5; a weak D match, TRBD2 (5 bases). The V end was cut by 5 bases, the J end by 4 bases, with 11 bases between. The CDR3 has 13 residues. Germline V gene lookup returns CDR1 SGHVS and CDR2 FQNEAQ. The CDR3 spells CASSPGELETQYF. CDR3 nucleotide sequence: TGTGCCAGCAGCCCCGGGGAATTAGAGACCCAGTACTTC.

This clonotype has a count of ten or more. The J gene is TRBJ1-1, the V gene TRBV18; weak D call: TRBD1 (6 bases). The CDR3 consists of 16 residues. CDR1 and CDR2 (germline): KGHSH, LQKENI. The germline V and J ends were trimmed by 1 base and 5 bases, with 17 bases remaining between them. CDR3 bases: TGTGCCAGCTCACCACGGGACACAAAAAGATGGACTGAAGCTTTCTTT. Amino acid sequence: CASSPRDTKRWTEAFF.

Ten or more counts support this clonotype. CDR3 residues: CSATGVSGGLTDTQYF. As DNA, the CDR3 is TGCAGCGCCACCGGCGTTAGCGGGGGGCTCACAGATACGCAGTATTTT. This chain connects TRBV29-1 to TRBJ2-3; TRBD2 aligns across 10 bases. Germline assignment: CDR1 SQVTM and CDR2 ANQGSEA. This CDR3 is built from 16 residues. After removal of 7 bases from V and 2 bases from J, the junction contained 12 bases not matched to a gene.

This clonotype was observed many times. The chain recombines TRBV20-1 with TRBJ2-3; no clear D gene. The CDR3 consists of 15 residues. Looked up from germline, CDR1 is DFQATT and CDR2 is SNEGSKA (reference sequence). V was clipped by 7 bases and J by 0 bases, with 17 bases between them. CDR3: CSVEELALSTDTQYF. The CDR3 nucleotides read TGCAGTGTTGAGGAGCTTGCCCTTAGCACAGATACGCAGTATTTT.

This clonotype has ten or more counts. V is TRBV5-6 and J is TRBJ2-3; TRBD1 matches at 7 bases. The CDR3 loop spans 15 amino acids. CDR1 is SGHDT and CDR2 is YYEEEE in the germline V gene. The V gene end was trimmed by 0 bases and the J gene end by 5 bases; junction bases not matched to a gene: 6. CDR3 DNA: TGTGCCAGCAGCTTGGAGGGGGCCTTAGGAGATACGCAGTATTTT. Its translation is CASSLEGALGDTQYF. The full variable domain, completed using reference TRBV5-6 and TRBJ2-3, is DAGVTQSPTHLIKTRGQQVTLRCSPKSGHDTVSWYQQALGQGPQFIFQYYEEEERQRGNFPDRFSGHQFPNYSSELNVNALLLGDSALYLCASSLEGALGDTQYFGPGTRLTVL.

This clonotype was seen once. This chain links TRBV10-3 with TRBJ1-3; TRBD1 matches at 8 bases. CDR3 size: 16 residues. V dropped 4 bases and J dropped 6; count of bases not matched to a gene: 11. Germline CDR1 and CDR2: ENHRY and SYGVKD. CDR3 sequence (DNA): TGTGCCATCAGTGCCCTTGGGACAGGCTTAGAAAACACCATATATTTT. This codes for CAISALGTGLENTIYF.

This clonotype has just a few counts. This chain joins TRBV6-6 and TRBJ2-7; D unresolved. This CDR3 spans 14 amino acids. In germline, CDR1 is MNHNY, CDR2 SVGAGI (reference sequence). V lost 7 bases to trimming and J lost 0 bases, with 13 bases between them. Written as DNA, the CDR3 is TGTGCCAGCAATGCCAGGTTAAGCTCCTACGAGCAGTACTTC. Protein: CASNARLSSYEQYF.

This clonotype was seen a few times. The chain is built from TRBV5-1 and TRBJ2-7; 10 positions match TRBD1. CDR3 length equals 16 residues. Trimming took 4 bases from V and 0 from J; bases not matched to a gene: 7. Germline CDR1 is SGHRS and CDR2 is YFSETQ. The DNA of the CDR3 is TGCGCCAGCAGCCCCCGGGACAGGGGACGCTCCTACGAGCAGTACTTC. This encodes CASSPRDRGRSYEQYF. The whole variable domain, filled in from reference TRBV5-1 and TRBJ2-7, reads KAGVTQTPRYLIKTRGQQVTLSCSPISGHRSVSWYQQTPGQGLQFLFEYFSETQRNKGNFPGRFSGRQFSNSRSEMNVSTLELGDSALYLCASSPRDRGRSYEQYFGPGTRLTVT.

At least ten counts were recorded for this clonotype. J is TRBJ2-2 and V is TRBV19; the D is unclear. The germline gives CDR1 LNHDA, CDR2 SQIVND (reference sequence). Trimming removed 0 bases from V and 7 bases from J, with 9 bases in between. This CDR3 has 14 residues. CDR3 amino acids: CASSIDGGSGELFF. The CDR3 region has the DNA TGTGCCAGTAGTATAGATGGCGGTAGCGGGGAGCTGTTTTTT.

To note about this clonotype: The junction does not match germline at one end; this may be a read error. The chain recombines TRBV6-5 with TRBJ1-3; 7 nucleotides line up with TRBD1. The CDR3 consists of 14 residues. In germline, CDR1 is MNHEY, CDR2 SVGAGI. The CDR3 nucleotides read TGTGCCAGCAGGCGGACAGGCTCTGAAAACACCATATATTTT. Its protein is CASRRTGSENTIYF.

The rearrangement joins TRBV6-1 to TRBJ2-7; 8 bases line up with TRBD1. After removal of 8 bases from V and 1 base from J, the junction contained 13 bases not matched to a gene. Per the germline V gene, CDR1 is MNHNS and CDR2 is SASEGT. This CDR3 comprises 16 residues. For the CDR3, the DNA is TGTGCCAGCGAGGAGACAGGGGTCATTTTATCCTACGAGCAGTACTTC. Amino acid sequence: CASEETGVILSYEQYF.

This clonotype was recorded at least ten times. This rearrangement joins TRBV30 to TRBJ1-3, with D unclear. With 5 bases removed from V and 4 bases from J, the gap between germline ends came to 15 bases. The CDR3 runs to 14 residues. Germline V gene data show CDR1 as GTSNPN and CDR2 as SVGIG (reference sequence). CDR3 loop: CAWVDEGAGNTIYF. In DNA, the CDR3 is TGTGCCTGGGTCGACGAGGGTGCCGGAAACACCATATATTTT.

V usage is TRBV5-5 and J usage is TRBJ2-2; D is unresolved. The length of the CDR3 is 14 residues. V shed 2 bases and J shed 2 bases, with 7 bases lying between them. Germline lookup yields CDR1 SGHKS and CDR2 YYEKEE (reference sequence). CDR3 DNA: TGTGCCAGCAGCTTTTTTTCCAACACCGGGGAGCTGTTTTTT. This gives the protein CASSFFSNTGELFF.

In its sample, this clonotype was seen a few times. V is TRBV27 and J is TRBJ2-1, with 11 bases aligning to TRBD2. CDR3 length: 19 residues. Trimming at V came to 3 bases and at J to 0 bases, leaving 10 bases not matched to a gene. Germline CDR1 is MNHEY and CDR2 is SMNVEV (reference sequence). The CDR3 bases are TGTGCCAGCAGTTTGGTCGGGGCTAGCGGGGGGAGCTCCTACAATGAGCAGTTCTTC. This encodes CASSLVGASGGSSYNEQFF.

This clonotype came up a few times. This chain uses TRBV12-3 or TRBV12-4 with TRBJ1-6; a weak D match, TRBD1 (6 bases). The CDR3 totals 15 residues. V was shortened by 4 bases and J by 2 bases, with 9 bases between the two germline ends. For the CDR3, the DNA is TGTGCCAGCAGTTCCACAGGGACCTATAATTCACCCCTCCACTTT. It yields the protein CASSSTGTYNSPLHF.

This clonotype appeared many times. The genes are TRBV3-1 and TRBJ2-4; possibly TRBD2 for D (6 bases). Germline assignment: CDR1 LGHDT and CDR2 YNNKEL (reference sequence). CDR3 length: 16 residues. V lost 0 bases, J lost 9 bases, and 18 bases lay in between. CDR3 amino acids: CASSQDWRGSNGIQYF. DNA of the CDR3: TGTGCCAGCAGCCAAGATTGGAGGGGCAGTAATGGCATTCAGTACTTC.

Written as DNA, the CDR3 is TGTGCCAGCAGTAACGGGGGGGCCTCTAGCTACGAGCAGTACTTC. Translation: CASSNGGASSYEQYF. This chain links TRBV7-6 with TRBJ2-7; 8 nucleotides align to TRBD2. Germline-derived CDR1 and CDR2 are SGHVS and FNYEAQ. The CDR3 runs to 15 residues. Losses at the gene ends were 6 bases for V and 3 bases for J; bases not matched to a gene: 10.